The 20 T cell receptor beta chains in this list originate from one sample, sequenced in a study of T cell responses to AZD1222 COVID-19 vaccine. Using immunoSEQ multiplex PCR, the repertoire was profiled, and TCRdb retains in-frame clones only, with some absent. Here the sample spans 100,000 or so clones, around 90% being singletons. Sequencing was performed on peripheral blood, taken on day 0 of AZD1222 vaccination. Source of these receptors: an adult in good health.

CDR3 in amino acids: CASSLGWFGELFF. Here the CDR3 DNA reads TGTGCCAGCAGTTTAGGCTGGTTCGGGGAGCTGTTTTTT. This sequence joins TRBV12-3 or TRBV12-4 and TRBJ2-2; D remains ambiguous. Trimming stripped 1 base from V and 7 bases from J, with 7 bases between. The CDR3 has 13 amino acids.

The rearrangement joins TRBV5-6 to TRBJ1-3; a possible D gene is TRBD1 (6 bases). The CDR3 covers 19 residues. Trimming left V 0 bases short and J 0 bases short, with 19 bases between. Germline CDR1 and CDR2: SGHDT and YYEEEE. CDR3 amino acids: CASSLVLGGQADSGNTIYF. In nucleotides, the CDR3 is TGTGCCAGCAGCTTGGTCCTCGGGGGCCAGGCTGACTCTGGAAACACCATATATTTT.

This clone was observed a single time. The chain has TRBV5-1 and TRBJ2-3; the match to TRBD2 covers 10 bases. The germline V gene has CDR1 SGHRS and CDR2 YFSETQ. The J segment lost 4 bases and the V segment lost 3 bases, leaving 8 bases of the junction unmatched. This CDR3 comprises 16 residues. CDR3 loop: CASSSQLAGTSDTQYF. In nucleotides, the CDR3 is TGCGCCAGCAGCTCCCAACTAGCGGGGACATCAGATACGCAGTATTTT.

The V call is TRBV12-3 or TRBV12-4, the J call TRBJ1-1; weak D call: TRBD1 (6 bases). The CDR3 runs 13 residues. V was shortened by 6 bases and J by 10 bases, with 18 bases between the two germline ends. The CDR3 coding sequence is TGTGCCAGCAGCCCGAGGAGGGGGGCGCGAGCTTTCTTT. Translation: CASSPRRGARAFF.

The chain joins TRBV6-1 to TRBJ2-5; D is perhaps TRBD1 (5 bases). From germline, CDR1 is MNHNS and CDR2 SASEGT. The CDR3 is made up of 14 amino acids. Trimming left V 6 bases short and J 2 bases short, with 13 bases between. This CDR3 reads CASRTGRTQETQYF. DNA of the CDR3: TGTGCCAGCAGAACGGGCCGGACACAAGAGACCCAGTACTTC.

The chain combines TRBV6-5 with TRBJ1-6; D is possibly TRBD1 (6 bases). The germline CDR1 and CDR2 sequences are MNHEY and SVGAGI. V gave up 4 bases and J gave up 0 bases, with 10 bases separating them. This CDR3 comprises 16 residues. CDR3 DNA sequence: TGTGCCAGCAGTTTCACAGGGAGCTCCTATAATTCACCCCTCCACTTT. Protein: CASSFTGSSYNSPLHF.

V gene TRBV9 combines with J gene TRBJ1-5; D possibly corresponds to TRBD1 (6 bases). The germline CDR1 and CDR2 sequences are SGDLS and YYNGEE. CDR3 length: 15 amino acids. V lost 3 bases and J lost 3, with 13 bases in between. CDR3 coding DNA: TGTGCCAGCAGCGCCGGAGGGGGGCACAATCAGCCCCAGCATTTT. Its protein product is CASSAGGGHNQPQHF.

V and J are TRBV9 and TRBJ2-1, with 14 bases identical to TRBD2. CDR3 size: 17 residues. CDR1 and CDR2 from the germline V gene are SGDLS and YYNGEE. Losses at the gene ends were 0 bases for V and 6 bases for J; bases not matched to a gene: 5. The CDR3 region is CASSVGTSGGLVNEQFF. CDR3 coding DNA: TGTGCCAGCAGCGTAGGGACTAGCGGGGGGCTTGTCAATGAGCAGTTCTTC.

The chain has TRBV27 and TRBJ2-3; 8 bases line up with TRBD2. Germline V gene data show CDR1 as MNHEY and CDR2 as SMNVEV (reference sequence). After removal of 6 bases from V and 2 bases from J, the junction contained 4 bases not matched to a gene. This CDR3 contains 14 residues. CDR3 region: CASSPGGHTDTQYF. The CDR3 nucleotides are TGTGCCAGCAGCCCGGGAGGGCACACAGATACGCAGTATTTT.

This clone occurred once. The chain recombines TRBV2 with TRBJ2-5; TRBD1 matches at 9 bases. The CDR3 is 13 amino acids. Germline V gene lookup returns CDR1 SNHLY and CDR2 FYNNEI. V lost 6 bases to trimming and J lost 5 bases; unmatched junction nucleotides: 4. DNA for the CDR3: TGTGCCAGCAGGAGGGGACAGGGTGAGACCCAGTACTTC. Amino acid sequence: CASRRGQGETQYF.

The CDR3 DNA is TGTGCCAGCAGCGGCGGCAGGGAGTTCGAGCAGTACTTC. Translated: CASSGGREFEQYF. The V and J genes are TRBV2 and TRBJ2-7, with D possibly being TRBD1 or TRBD2 (5 bases each). CDR3 length: 13 residues. From germline, CDR1 is SNHLY and CDR2 FYNNEI. The V end lost 6 bases, the J end lost 6 bases, and 15 bases lay between the germline ends.

The chain couples TRBV5-4 to TRBJ1-1, with TRBD1 matching 7 bases. Germline CDR1 and CDR2: SGHNT and YYREEE (reference sequence). This CDR3 has 14 amino acids. J gave up 1 base and V 9 bases, and 9 bases lay outside the gene matches. This chain's CDR3 is CATQGQTTNTEAFF. The DNA of the CDR3 is TGTGCCACCCAGGGACAGACCACGAACACTGAAGCTTTCTTT. The full variable domain, completed using reference TRBV5-4 and TRBJ1-1, is ETGVTQSPTHLIKTRGQQVTLRCSSQSGHNTVSWYQQALGQGPQFIFQYYREEENGRGNFPPRFSGLQFPNYSSELNVNALELDDSALYLCATQGQTTNTEAFFGQGTRLTVV.

V gene TRBV5-6 combines with J gene TRBJ1-2, with D tentatively TRBD1 (6 bases). There are 16 residues in the CDR3. Germline V gene lookup returns CDR1 SGHDT and CDR2 YYEEEE. V was shortened by 2 bases and J by 3 bases, with 17 bases between the two germline ends. The CDR3 region is CASSLLSRGLDYGYTF. CDR3 coding DNA: TGTGCCAGCAGCTTACTCAGCAGGGGTCTGGACTATGGCTACACCTTC.

This clone appeared once. This chain links TRBV6-5 with TRBJ1-2; TRBD1 matches 8 bases. CDR1 is MNHEY, CDR2 SVGAGI, per germline. The V and J ends lost 6 bases and 4 bases, in that order; junction bases with no gene match: 7. This CDR3 is 14 amino acids long. The CDR3 reads CASRLDRERYGYTF. Written as DNA, the CDR3 is TGTGCCAGCAGATTGGACAGGGAGCGCTATGGCTACACCTTC.

The CDR3 DNA is TGTGCCAGCAGCTTCAACACCTACAATGAGCAGTTCTTC. Its translation: CASSFNTYNEQFF. The rearrangement joins TRBV13 to TRBJ2-1; no firm D call. V was trimmed by 3 bases and J by 2 bases, leaving 5 bases between them. CDR3 length: 13 amino acids. Looked up from germline, CDR1 is PRHDT and CDR2 is FYEKMQ (reference sequence). The whole variable domain, filled in from reference TRBV13 and TRBJ2-1, reads AAGVIQSPRHLIKEKRETATLKCYPIPRHDTVYWYQQGPGQDPQFLISFYEKMQSDKGSIPDRFSAQQFSDYHSELNMSSLELGDSALYFCASSFNTYNEQFFGPGTRLTVL.

V gene TRBV5-1 combines with J gene TRBJ2-1, with D tentatively TRBD1 (5 bases). V was clipped by 7 bases and J by 3 bases, with 8 bases between them. The CDR3 extends over 12 amino acids. Germline CDR1 SGHRS, CDR2 YFSETQ. CDR3 in amino acids: CASGDSYNEQFF. CDR3 sequence (DNA): TGCGCCAGCGGAGACAGCTACAATGAGCAGTTCTTC.

This chain links TRBV6-5 with TRBJ2-3; 7 bases map to TRBD1. This CDR3 spans 15 amino acids. V dropped 10 bases and J dropped 0; count of bases not matched to a gene: 10. Per germline, CDR1 MNHEY and CDR2 SVGAGI. CDR3 region: CATKLTGRSTDTQYF. In DNA, the CDR3 is TGTGCCACAAAACTGACAGGGCGTAGCACAGATACGCAGTATTTT.

This sequence joins TRBV19 and TRBJ1-5; D ambiguous. The CDR3 totals 17 residues. Germline V gene lookup returns CDR1 LNHDA and CDR2 SQIVND (reference sequence). The ends were cut back, 6 bases at V and 4 bases at J, with 22 bases in the middle. The CDR3 sequence is CASSHRPNSFTNQPQHF. The CDR3 bases are TGTGCCAGTAGCCATCGGCCTAACTCCTTTACTAATCAGCCCCAGCATTTT.

J is TRBJ1-1 and V is TRBV21-1; the D call TRBD1 from the table was never checked on the DNA. TRBV21-1 is a documented pseudogene. The CDR3 runs to 16 residues. The CDR3 loop reads CASSSTGGRPSTEAFF. CDR3 DNA sequence: TGTGCCAGCAGCAGCACAGGGGGCCGCCCAAGCACTGAAGCTTTCTTT.

The V call is TRBV6-5, the J call TRBJ2-2; D call uncertain. This CDR3 is 14 amino acids long. Germline assignment: CDR1 MNHEY and CDR2 SVGAGI. Trimming pared 5 bases from V and 5 bases from J, leaving 12 bases between. CDR3 sequence reads: CASSPDLLTGELFF. The CDR3 DNA is TGTGCCAGCAGTCCCGACTTATTGACCGGGGAGCTGTTTTTT.